Shown below are 19 T cell receptor beta chains from a single sample sequenced in a study of T-cell memory formation after mild COVID-19. Via MiXCR, TCRdb re-called the 5' RACE reads, giving one row per CDR3 protein. The data hold hundreds of thousands of distinct CDR3 sequences, with about 20% observed a single time. The sequenced material came from PBMCs or a T cell subset sorted from them (not recorded which). Receptors were obtained from an adult woman who had mild COVID-19 (a few samples of this study predate the infection). Cell type and time point are not known.

V usage is TRBV12-3 or TRBV12-4 and J usage is TRBJ1-1; D may be TRBD1 (6 bases). Trimming cost V 7 bases and J 7 bases, with 16 bases left between them. This CDR3 comprises 13 residues. This CDR3 reads CASTYGGNIEAFF. The CDR3 bases are TGTGCCAGCACCTACGGGGGCAATATTGAAGCTTTCTTT.

This CDR3 reads CATEGAPSEQYF. CDR3 DNA sequence: TGTGCCACCGAGGGAGCGCCATCCGAGCAGTACTTC. This chain links TRBV10-3 with TRBJ2-7, with TRBD2 as a possible D gene (5 bases). V was trimmed by 10 bases and J by 6 bases, leaving 16 bases between them. The V gene's germline CDR1 is ENHRY and CDR2 SYGVKD. This CDR3 is 12 amino acids long.

This clonotype was counted between two and nine times. The V call is TRBV7-9, the J call TRBJ1-2, with a weak D call TRBD1 (6 bases). The germline gives CDR1 SEHNR, CDR2 FQNEAQ (reference sequence). The CDR3 runs to 17 residues. Trimming took 0 bases from V and 8 from J, leaving 22 bases between them. The chain's CDR3 is CASSLAGGQGRVEGYTF. CDR3 bases: TGTGCCAGCAGCTTAGCGGGGGGCCAGGGGCGTGTGGAAGGCTACACCTTC.

This clonotype was seen a few times. The gene calls are TRBV6-2 or TRBV6-3 and TRBJ2-2, with 10 positions matching TRBD2. Germline-derived CDR1 and CDR2 are MNHEY and SVGEGT. CDR3 length equals 16 residues. The ends lost 5 bases at V and 1 base at J; junction bases unmatched: 4. This chain's CDR3 is CASSRTSGGNTGELFF. The DNA for the CDR3 is TGTGCCAGCAGTCGGACTAGCGGAGGGAACACCGGGGAGCTGTTTTTT.

J is TRBJ2-2 and V is TRBV12-3 or TRBV12-4; D perhaps matches TRBD2 (6 bases). The V gene lost 7 bases and the J gene lost 0 bases, with 12 bases spanning the gap. The length of the CDR3 is 15 residues. DNA for the CDR3: TGTGCCAGCACCTGGGGGGACGCGAACACCGGGGAGCTGTTTTTT. It translates to CASTWGDANTGELFF.

A few counts support this clonotype. V gene TRBV4-3 combines with J gene TRBJ1-6, with D possibly TRBD1 on 5 matching bases. This CDR3 is built from 18 residues. The V end was cut by 0 bases, the J end by 7 bases, with 19 bases between. Looked up from germline, CDR1 is LGHNA and CDR2 is YSLEER. CDR3: CASSQDSRRQSKNSPLHF. For the CDR3, the DNA is TGCGCCAGCAGCCAAGACTCTCGCCGACAGAGTAAAAATTCACCCCTCCACTTT.

The chain joins TRBV18 to TRBJ2-7; D might be TRBD2 (5 bases). CDR1 is KGHSH and CDR2 is LQKENI in the germline V gene. The CDR3 spans 13 residues. The V end was cut by 3 bases, the J end by 7 bases, with 13 bases between. The CDR3 DNA sequence: TGTGCCAGCTCACCCCGGACGGGATCTGAGCAGTACTTC. This translates into CASSPRTGSEQYF.

J is TRBJ2-3 and V is TRBV14; D remains ambiguous. Germline lookup yields CDR1 SGHDN and CDR2 FVKESK. V was cut by 1 base and J by 2 bases, with 13 bases left in between. The CDR3 runs 16 residues. The CDR3 is CASSQGPTDYTDTQYF. The CDR3 region has the DNA TGTGCCAGCAGCCAAGGACCGACTGATTACACAGATACGCAGTATTTT.

The gene calls are TRBV5-1 and TRBJ2-7, with no clear D. Trimming took 5 bases from V and 5 from J, leaving 20 bases between them. This CDR3 contains 15 residues. Germline lookup yields CDR1 SGHRS and CDR2 YFSETQ. CDR3 bases: TGCGCCAGCAGTCGGAACCAGGTCCCCAAGGACGAGCAGTACTTC. Its protein is CASSRNQVPKDEQYF.

The chain carries TRBV3-1 and TRBJ2-7; TRBD1 matches at 7 bases. The ends lost 3 bases at V and 5 bases at J; junction bases unmatched: 7. CDR3 length equals 14 residues. Germline V gene lookup returns CDR1 LGHDT and CDR2 YNNKEL (reference sequence). The CDR3 nucleotides read TGTGCCAGCAGCCAGACGACGGGACAGAACGAGCAGTACTTC. Translating gives CASSQTTGQNEQYF.

This clonotype was found a few times. J is TRBJ2-1 and V is TRBV13, with D unresolved. V was cut by 9 bases and J by 5 bases, with 14 bases left in between. Germline CDR1 reads PRHDT; CDR2 reads FYEKMQ (reference sequence). There are 13 residues in the CDR3. The CDR3 is CASTIGLNNEQFF. In nucleotides, the CDR3 is TGTGCCAGTACCATCGGGCTCAACAATGAGCAGTTCTTC.

This rearrangement joins TRBV7-8 to TRBJ2-1; 9 nucleotides agree with TRBD2. V lost 4 bases to trimming and J lost 3 bases; unmatched junction nucleotides: 4. The CDR3 runs to 15 residues. Germline lookup yields CDR1 SGHVS and CDR2 FQNEAQ. DNA of the CDR3: TGTGCCAGCAGCTCGGCGACTAGCGGCTACAATGAGCAGTTCTTC. This gives the protein CASSSATSGYNEQFF.

This clonotype was detected a few times. The chain couples TRBV15 to TRBJ1-1; D is uncertain. The CDR3 spans 14 residues. V lost 3 bases and J 6 bases, leaving 14 bases between the germline ends. Per germline, CDR1 LNHNV and CDR2 YYDKDF (reference sequence). The CDR3 nucleotides are TGTGCCACCAGCAGTTTCCGGTCCTCTCCTGAAGCTTTCTTT. Its protein product is CATSSFRSSPEAFF.

The chain combines TRBV3-1 with TRBJ2-3; 14 bases fit TRBD2. Looked up from germline, CDR1 is LGHDT and CDR2 is YNNKEL (reference sequence). Trimming cost V 3 bases and J 5 bases; bases outside gene matches: 1. This CDR3 region has 15 residues. The CDR3 is CASSHGLAGGDTQYF. CDR3 nucleotides: TGTGCCAGCAGCCACGGACTAGCGGGGGGAGATACGCAGTATTTT.

This chain joins TRBV10-3 and TRBJ1-5, with 7 bases aligning to TRBD1. CDR1 and CDR2 (germline): ENHRY, SYGVKD. The CDR3 has 13 residues. The trim removed 10 bases at V and 6 bases at J, leaving 9 bases unmatched. The CDR3 region is CATTDRVGQPQHF. The CDR3 DNA reads as TGTGCCACCACTGACAGGGTAGGTCAGCCCCAGCATTTT.

This chain links TRBV7-9 with TRBJ2-5, with 12 positions matching TRBD2. Trimming removed 4 bases from V and 5 bases from J; junction bases left unmatched: 11. The germline V gene encodes CDR1 SEHNR and CDR2 FQNEAQ (reference sequence). The CDR3 is made up of 17 amino acids. CDR3 nucleotides: TGTGCCAGCAGCTCCGGACTAGCGGGGAGCCTCGGGGAGACCCAGTACTTC. Its protein product is CASSSGLAGSLGETQYF.

The J gene is TRBJ2-5, the V gene TRBV15; 10 positions match TRBD2. V shed 0 bases, J shed 5 bases, and the junction held 6 bases outside the gene matches. The CDR3 runs to 16 residues. CDR1 is LNHNV and CDR2 is YYDKDF in the germline V gene (reference sequence). CDR3 nucleotides: TGTGCCACCAGCAGAGATCGCCTAGCGGGAGTGGAGACCCAGTACTTC. Translation gives CATSRDRLAGVETQYF. Based on the CDR3 plus reference TRBV15 and TRBJ2-5, the full variable domain is DAMVIQNPRYQVTQFGKPVTLSCSQTLNHNVMYWYQQKSSQAPKLLFHYYDKDFNNEADTPDNFQSRRPNTSFCFLDIRSPGLGDTAMYLCATSRDRLAGVETQYFGPGTRLLVL.

J is TRBJ2-4 and V is TRBV24-1, with 7 bases aligning to TRBD1. V shed 4 bases and J 0 bases; nucleotides not matched to a gene: 2. The germline V gene has CDR1 KGHDR and CDR2 SFDVKD. CDR3 size: 15 residues. The CDR3 reads CATSEGQPAKNIQYF. The DNA for the CDR3 is TGTGCCACCAGTGAGGGACAGCCAGCCAAAAACATTCAGTACTTC.

The chain is built from TRBV27 and TRBJ2-3; 10 nucleotides line up with TRBD2. Trimming took 7 bases from V and 4 from J; bases not matched to a gene: 2. The CDR3 spans 13 residues. Germline V gene lookup returns CDR1 MNHEY and CDR2 SMNVEV (reference sequence). The CDR3 is CASNGLAADTQYF. CDR3 DNA sequence: TGTGCCAGCAACGGACTAGCGGCAGATACGCAGTATTTT.